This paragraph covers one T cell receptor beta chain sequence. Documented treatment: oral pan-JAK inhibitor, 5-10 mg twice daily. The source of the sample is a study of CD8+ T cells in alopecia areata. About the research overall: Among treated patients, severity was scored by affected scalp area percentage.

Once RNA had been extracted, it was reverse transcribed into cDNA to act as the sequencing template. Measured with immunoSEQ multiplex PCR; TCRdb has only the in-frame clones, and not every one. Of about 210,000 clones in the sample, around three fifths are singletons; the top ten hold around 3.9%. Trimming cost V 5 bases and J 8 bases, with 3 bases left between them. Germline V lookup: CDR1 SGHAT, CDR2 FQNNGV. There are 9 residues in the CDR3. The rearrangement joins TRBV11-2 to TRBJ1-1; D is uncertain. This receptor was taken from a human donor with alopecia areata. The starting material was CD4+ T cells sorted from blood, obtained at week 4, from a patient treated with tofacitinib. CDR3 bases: TGTGCCAGCAGCCCCGAAGCTTTCTTT. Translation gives CASSPEAFF.